This TCR beta chain appears in the sequencing data of a study of T cells in Graves' hyperthyroidism and ophthalmopathy. Each patient was aged 18 to 65 and had newly diagnosed hyperthyroidism of under 2 months' duration. The CDR3 runs 14 residues. The germline V gene encodes CDR1 SGHTA and CDR2 FQGNSA. Points from the study as a whole: With a median lead of roughly 6.8 months before onset, the model predicted ophthalmopathy.

Amplified TCR beta CDR3 regions derived from RNA transcripts. RT-PCR in the first round (using the HTBI primer set) targeted the TCR CDR3. Each CDR3 protein is one row after TCRdb ran MiXCR on the multiplex PCR reads. The sample records around 100,000 distinct CDR3 sequences, about 45% being singletons. This clonotype is a singleton in its sample. What it binds is not known. One junction end does not reproduce the germline sequence, and a read error may be involved. The clonotype was recovered from a man aged 35 to 55 with Graves' hyperthyroidism. J is TRBJ1-2 and V is TRBV7-2; maybe TRBD1 (5 bases). Sequencing was performed on blood. In nucleotides, the CDR3 is TGTGCCAGCAGCTCCGGGACTAGCGGAAGGGACTACTCCTTC. This sequence encodes CASSSGTSGRDYSF.